This T cell receptor (beta chain) was obtained from a study of T cells in Graves' hyperthyroidism and ophthalmopathy. Researchers took RNA transcripts and amplified the TCR beta CDR3 regions from them. The HTBI primer set drove a first-round RT-PCR of the TCR CDR3. TCRdb re-derived calls from the multiplex PCR reads in MiXCR, one entry per CDR3 protein. The sample lists some 600,000 distinct CDR3 sequences, roughly 50% occurring once. Overall study results and limits: Separation of ophthalmopathy from stable hyperthyroidism was achieved by a 13 V-J model.

This clonotype showed up many times. The antigen remains undetermined. Germline trimming cut 2 bases from V and 3 bases from J; bases unmatched to any gene: 1. The CDR3 length is 16 residues. CDR1 KGHDR and CDR2 SFDVKD come from the germline V gene. The diagnostic basis comprised clinical symptoms, serum thyroxine and TRAb, thyroid ultrasound and orbital computed tomography. Source material: peripheral blood or thyroid tissue (not recorded which). The TCR sequence derives from a woman under 30 with Graves' hyperthyroidism. The rearrangement links TRBV24-1 to TRBJ2-5; 14 bases match TRBD2. The CDR3 region is CATSDWGLAGEETQYF. As DNA, the CDR3 is TGTGCCACCAGTGATTGGGGACTAGCGGGAGAAGAGACCCAGTACTTC.